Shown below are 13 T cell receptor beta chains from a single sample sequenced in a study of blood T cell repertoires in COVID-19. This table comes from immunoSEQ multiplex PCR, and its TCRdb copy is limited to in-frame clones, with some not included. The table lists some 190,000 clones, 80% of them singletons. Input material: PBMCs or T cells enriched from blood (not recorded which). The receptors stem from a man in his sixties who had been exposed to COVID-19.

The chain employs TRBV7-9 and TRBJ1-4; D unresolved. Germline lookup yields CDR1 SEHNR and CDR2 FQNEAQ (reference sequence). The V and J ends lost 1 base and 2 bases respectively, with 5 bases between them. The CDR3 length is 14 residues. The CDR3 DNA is TGTGCCAGCAGCTTAGGCGGTACTAATGAAAAACTGTTTTTT. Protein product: CASSLGGTNEKLFF. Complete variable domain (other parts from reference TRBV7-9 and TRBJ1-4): DTGVSQNPRHKITKRGQNVTFRCDPISEHNRLYWYRQTLGQGPEFLTYFQNEAQLEKSRLLSDRFSAERPKGSFSTLEIQRTEQGDSAMYLCASSLGGTNEKLFFGSGTQLSVL.

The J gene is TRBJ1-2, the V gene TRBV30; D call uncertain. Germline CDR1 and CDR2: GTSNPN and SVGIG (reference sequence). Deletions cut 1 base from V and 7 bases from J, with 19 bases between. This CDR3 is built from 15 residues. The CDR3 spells CAWSAGGRRFGGYTF. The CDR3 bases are TGTGCCTGGAGTGCTGGAGGGAGGAGGTTTGGTGGCTACACCTTC.

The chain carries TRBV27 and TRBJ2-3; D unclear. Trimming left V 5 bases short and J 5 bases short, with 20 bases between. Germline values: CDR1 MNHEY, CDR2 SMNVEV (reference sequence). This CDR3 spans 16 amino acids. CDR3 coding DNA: TGTGCCAGCAGTCCTCGGTTAGTCCAATTAAGAGATACGCAGTATTTT. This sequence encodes CASSPRLVQLRDTQYF.

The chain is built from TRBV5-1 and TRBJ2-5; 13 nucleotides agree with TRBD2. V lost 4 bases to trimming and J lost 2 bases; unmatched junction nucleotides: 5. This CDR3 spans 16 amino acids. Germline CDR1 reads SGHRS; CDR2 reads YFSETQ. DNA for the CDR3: TGCGCCAGCAGCACAGGACTAGCGGGGGATCAAGAGACCCAGTACTTC. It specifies CASSTGLAGDQETQYF.

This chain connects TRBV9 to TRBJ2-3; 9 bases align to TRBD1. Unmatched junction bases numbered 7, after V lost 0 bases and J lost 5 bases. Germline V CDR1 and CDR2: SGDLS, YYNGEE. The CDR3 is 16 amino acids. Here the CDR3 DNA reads TGTGCCAGCAGCGTAGACAGGACAGGGGTTGTAGATACGCAGTATTTT. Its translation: CASSVDRTGVVDTQYF.

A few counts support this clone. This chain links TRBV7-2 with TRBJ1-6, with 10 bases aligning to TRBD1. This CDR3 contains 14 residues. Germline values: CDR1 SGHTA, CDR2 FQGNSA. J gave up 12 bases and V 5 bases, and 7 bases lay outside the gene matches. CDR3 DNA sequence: TGTGCCAGCAGCCCCGACAGGGGGCGGGGACCCCTCCACTTT. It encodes CASSPDRGRGPLHF.

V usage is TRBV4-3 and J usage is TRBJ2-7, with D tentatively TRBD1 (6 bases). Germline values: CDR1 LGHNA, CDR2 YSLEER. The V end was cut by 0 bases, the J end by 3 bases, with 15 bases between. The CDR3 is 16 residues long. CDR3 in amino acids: CASSQELDRRFYEQYF. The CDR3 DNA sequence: TGCGCCAGCAGCCAAGAGCTCGACAGGCGATTCTACGAGCAGTACTTC.

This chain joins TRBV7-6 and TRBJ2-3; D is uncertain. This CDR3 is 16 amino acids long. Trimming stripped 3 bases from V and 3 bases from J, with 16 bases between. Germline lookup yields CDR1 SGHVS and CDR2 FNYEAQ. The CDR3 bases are TGTGCCAGCAGCTTCGTACTCAGTACGGGTACAGATACGCAGTATTTT. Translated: CASSFVLSTGTDTQYF.

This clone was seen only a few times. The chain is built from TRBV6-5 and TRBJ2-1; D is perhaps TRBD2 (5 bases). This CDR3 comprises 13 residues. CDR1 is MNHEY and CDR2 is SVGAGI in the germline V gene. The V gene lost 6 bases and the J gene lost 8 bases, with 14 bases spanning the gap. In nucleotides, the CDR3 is TGTGCCAGCAGGCTAATATCGGGGTATGAGCAGTTCTTC. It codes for CASRLISGYEQFF.

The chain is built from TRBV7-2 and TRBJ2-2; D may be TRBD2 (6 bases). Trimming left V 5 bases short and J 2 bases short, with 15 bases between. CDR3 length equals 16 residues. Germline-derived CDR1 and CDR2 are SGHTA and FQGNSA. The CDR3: CASSLWVAANTGELFF. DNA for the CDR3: TGTGCCAGCAGCCTGTGGGTAGCGGCCAACACCGGGGAGCTGTTTTTT. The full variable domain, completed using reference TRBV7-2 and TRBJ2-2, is GAGVSQSPSNKVTEKGKDVELRCDPISGHTALYWYRQSLGQGLEFLIYFQGNSAPDKSGLPSDRFSAERTGGSVSTLTIQRTQQEDSAVYLCASSLWVAANTGELFFGEGSRLTVL.

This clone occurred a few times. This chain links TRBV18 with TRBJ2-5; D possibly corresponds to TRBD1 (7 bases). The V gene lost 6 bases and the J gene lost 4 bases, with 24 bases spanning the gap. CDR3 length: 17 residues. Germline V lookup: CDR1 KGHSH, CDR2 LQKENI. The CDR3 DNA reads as TGTGCCAGCTCCCCCGAGGGGGCGGGGCAGTTAGGAGAGACCCAGTACTTC. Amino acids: CASSPEGAGQLGETQYF.

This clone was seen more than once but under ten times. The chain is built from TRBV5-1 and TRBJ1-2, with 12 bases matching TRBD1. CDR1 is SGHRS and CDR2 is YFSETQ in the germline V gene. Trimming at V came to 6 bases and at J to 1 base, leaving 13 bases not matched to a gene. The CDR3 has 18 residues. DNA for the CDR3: TGCGCCAGCACCCTGGGACAGGGGGCCCTCCTGAATAACTATGGCTACACCTTC. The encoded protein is CASTLGQGALLNNYGYTF.

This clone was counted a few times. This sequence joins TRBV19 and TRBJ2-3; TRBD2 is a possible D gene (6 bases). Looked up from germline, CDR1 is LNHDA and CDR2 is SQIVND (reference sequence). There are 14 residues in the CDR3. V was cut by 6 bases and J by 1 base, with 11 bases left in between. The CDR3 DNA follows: TGTGCCAGTAGCTTGTCTAGCGGCACAGATACGCAGTATTTT. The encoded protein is CASSLSSGTDTQYF.